This TCR beta chain was identified in a study of OX40 agonist ivuxolimab in advanced cancers. Here immunoSEQ multiplex PCR was the method, and the copy in TCRdb shows in-frame clones only, minus some. The table lists approximately 44,000 clones, 75% to 90% of them singletons. This clone was observed a single time. Its antigen is unidentified. The V and J ends lost 0 bases and 3 bases, in that order; junction bases with no gene match: 9. The CDR3 is 18 residues long. CDR1 is MNHEY and CDR2 is SMNVEV in the germline V gene (reference sequence). Findings and caveats of the study: Compared with others, partial responders at 0.1-3.0 mg/kg displayed clonal expansion among the lowest.

This clonotype originated in an adult with an advanced solid tumor such as melanoma, head and neck, liver or kidney cancer. This material consisted of CD4+ or CD8+ T cells sorted from blood, taken in a trial of the OX40 agonist ivuxolimab. This chain uses TRBV27 with TRBJ2-7; 12 bases match TRBD1. CDR3 in amino acids: CASSLSYLGTGGRYEQYF. DNA for the CDR3: TGTGCCAGCAGTTTATCTTACCTGGGGACAGGGGGCCGCTACGAGCAGTACTTC.